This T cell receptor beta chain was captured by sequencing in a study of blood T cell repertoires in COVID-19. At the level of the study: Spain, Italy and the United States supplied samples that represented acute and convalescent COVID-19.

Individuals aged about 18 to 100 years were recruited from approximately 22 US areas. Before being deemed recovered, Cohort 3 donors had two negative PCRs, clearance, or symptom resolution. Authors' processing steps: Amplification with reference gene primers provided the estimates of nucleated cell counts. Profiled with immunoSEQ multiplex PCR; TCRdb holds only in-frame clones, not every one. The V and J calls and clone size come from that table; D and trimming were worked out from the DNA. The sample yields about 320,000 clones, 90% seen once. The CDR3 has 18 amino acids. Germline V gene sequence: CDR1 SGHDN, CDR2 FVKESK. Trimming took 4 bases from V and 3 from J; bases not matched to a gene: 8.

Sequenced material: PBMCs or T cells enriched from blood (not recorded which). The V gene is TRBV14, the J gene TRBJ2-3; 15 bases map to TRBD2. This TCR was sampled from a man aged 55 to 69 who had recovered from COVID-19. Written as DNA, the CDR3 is TGTGCCAGCAGCCCCTGGCGGACTAGCGGGAGGGTGACAGATACGCAGTATTTT. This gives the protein CASSPWRTSGRVTDTQYF.